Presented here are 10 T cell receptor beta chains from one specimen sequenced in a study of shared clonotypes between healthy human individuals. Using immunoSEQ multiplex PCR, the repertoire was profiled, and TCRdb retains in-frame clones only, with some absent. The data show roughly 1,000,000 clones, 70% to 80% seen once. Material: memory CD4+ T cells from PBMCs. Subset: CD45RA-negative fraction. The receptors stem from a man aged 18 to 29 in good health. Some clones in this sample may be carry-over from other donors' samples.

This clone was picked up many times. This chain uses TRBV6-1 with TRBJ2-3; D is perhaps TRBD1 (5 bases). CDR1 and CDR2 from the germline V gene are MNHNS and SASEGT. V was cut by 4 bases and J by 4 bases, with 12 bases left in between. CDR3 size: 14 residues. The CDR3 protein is CASSGQTGADTQYF. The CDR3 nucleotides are TGTGCCAGCAGTGGACAGACTGGGGCAGATACGCAGTATTTT.

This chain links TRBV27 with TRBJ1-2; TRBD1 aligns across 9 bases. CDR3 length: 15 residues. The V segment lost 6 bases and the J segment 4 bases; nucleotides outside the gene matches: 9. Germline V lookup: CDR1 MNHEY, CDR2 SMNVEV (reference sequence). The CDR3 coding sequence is TGTGCCAGCAGGGAAACAGGGGGCCGAGGCTATGGCTACACCTTC. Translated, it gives CASRETGGRGYGYTF.

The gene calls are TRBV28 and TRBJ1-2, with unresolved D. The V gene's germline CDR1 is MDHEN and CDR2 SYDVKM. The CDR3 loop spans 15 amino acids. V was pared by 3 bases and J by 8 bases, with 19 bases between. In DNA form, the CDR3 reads TGTGCCAGCAGTTTGGATGTACAAATCAACTTAGGCTACACCTTC. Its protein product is CASSLDVQINLGYTF.

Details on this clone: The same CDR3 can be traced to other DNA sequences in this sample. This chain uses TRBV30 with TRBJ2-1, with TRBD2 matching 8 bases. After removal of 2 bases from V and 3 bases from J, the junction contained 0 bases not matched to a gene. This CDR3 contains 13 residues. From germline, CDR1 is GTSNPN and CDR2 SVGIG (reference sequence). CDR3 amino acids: CAWSTSGYNEQFF. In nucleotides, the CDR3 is TGTGCCTGGAGTACTAGCGGCTACAATGAGCAGTTCTTC.

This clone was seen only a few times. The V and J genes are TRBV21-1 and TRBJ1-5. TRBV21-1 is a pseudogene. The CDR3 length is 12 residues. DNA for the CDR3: TGTGGCGGGGGGAAGAGCAATCAGCCCCAGCATTTT. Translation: CGGGKSNQPQHF.

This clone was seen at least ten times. The CDR3 region is CASSFGTGWDTQYF. Written as DNA, the CDR3 is TGTGCCAGCAGCTTTGGGACAGGGTGGGATACGCAGTATTTT. The chain joins TRBV7-3 to TRBJ2-3; 9 bases match TRBD1. The CDR3 has 14 amino acids. Germline V gives CDR1 SGHTA, CDR2 FQGTGA. Germline trimming cut 3 bases from V and 6 bases from J; bases unmatched to any gene: 4.

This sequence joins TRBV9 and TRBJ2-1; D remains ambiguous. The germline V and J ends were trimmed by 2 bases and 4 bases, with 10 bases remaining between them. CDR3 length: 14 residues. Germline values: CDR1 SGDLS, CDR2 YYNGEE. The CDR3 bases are TGTGCCAGCAGCGTTTCTCTTAGTTACAATGAGCAGTTCTTC. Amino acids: CASSVSLSYNEQFF. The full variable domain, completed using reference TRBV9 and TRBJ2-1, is DSGVTQTPKHLITATGQRVTLRCSPRSGDLSVYWYQQSLDQGLQFLIQYYNGEERAKGNILERFSAQQFPDLHSELNLSSLELGDSALYFCASSVSLSYNEQFFGPGTRLTVL.

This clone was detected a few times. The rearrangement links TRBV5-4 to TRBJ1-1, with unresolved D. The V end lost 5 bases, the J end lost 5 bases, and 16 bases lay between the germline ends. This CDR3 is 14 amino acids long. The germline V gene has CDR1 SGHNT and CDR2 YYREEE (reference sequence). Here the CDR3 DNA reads TGTGCCAGCAGGACCGACGGGATACGAACTGAAGCTTTCTTT. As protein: CASRTDGIRTEAFF.

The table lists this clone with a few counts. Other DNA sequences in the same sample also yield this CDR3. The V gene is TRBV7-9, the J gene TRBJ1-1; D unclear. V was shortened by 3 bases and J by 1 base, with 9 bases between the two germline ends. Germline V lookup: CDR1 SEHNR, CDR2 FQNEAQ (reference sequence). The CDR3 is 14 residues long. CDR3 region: CASSLFGENTEAFF. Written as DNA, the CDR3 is TGTGCCAGCAGCTTGTTCGGGGAGAACACTGAAGCTTTCTTT. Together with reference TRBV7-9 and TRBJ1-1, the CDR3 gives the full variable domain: DTGVSQNPRHKITKRGQNVTFRCDPISEHNRLYWYRQTLGQGPEFLTYFQNEAQLEKSRLLSDRFSAERPKGSFSTLEIQRTEQGDSAMYLCASSLFGENTEAFFGQGTRLTVV.

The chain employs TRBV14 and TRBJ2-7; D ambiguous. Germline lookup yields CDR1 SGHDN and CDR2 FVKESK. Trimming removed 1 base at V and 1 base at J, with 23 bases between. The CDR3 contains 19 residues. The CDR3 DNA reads TGTGCCAGCAGCCAAGTTCTAGTTACATCACTCCCACTGTCCTACGAGCAGTACTTC. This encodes CASSQVLVTSLPLSYEQYF. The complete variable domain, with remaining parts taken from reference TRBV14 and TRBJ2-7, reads EAGVTQFPSHSVIEKGQTVTLRCDPISGHDNLYWYRRVMGKEIKFLLHFVKESKQDESGMPNNRFLAERTGGTYSTLKVQPAELEDSGVYFCASSQVLVTSLPLSYEQYFGPGTRLTVT.